This T cell receptor beta chain originates from a study of blood T cell repertoires in COVID-19. Study in general: Samples representing acute and convalescent COVID-19 were sourced from the United States, Italy and Spain.

Generated by immunoSEQ multiplex PCR, the TCRdb table keeps only in-frame clones and is missing some. The sample comprises about 120,000 clones, about 87% of which are singletons, and approximately 2.3% rests with the top ten. The CDR3 is 11 amino acids. V was clipped by 6 bases and J by 8 bases, with 13 bases between them. CDR1 and CDR2 from the germline V gene are DFQATT and SNEGSKA (reference sequence). This sequence was found in a woman in her forties or fifties with acute or convalescent COVID-19. What was sequenced was peripheral blood. The genes are TRBV20-1 and TRBJ1-2; D not certain. CDR3 nucleotide sequence: TGCAGTGCCTTCCAGGCACGGGGCTACACCTTC. Its translation: CSAFQARGYTF.